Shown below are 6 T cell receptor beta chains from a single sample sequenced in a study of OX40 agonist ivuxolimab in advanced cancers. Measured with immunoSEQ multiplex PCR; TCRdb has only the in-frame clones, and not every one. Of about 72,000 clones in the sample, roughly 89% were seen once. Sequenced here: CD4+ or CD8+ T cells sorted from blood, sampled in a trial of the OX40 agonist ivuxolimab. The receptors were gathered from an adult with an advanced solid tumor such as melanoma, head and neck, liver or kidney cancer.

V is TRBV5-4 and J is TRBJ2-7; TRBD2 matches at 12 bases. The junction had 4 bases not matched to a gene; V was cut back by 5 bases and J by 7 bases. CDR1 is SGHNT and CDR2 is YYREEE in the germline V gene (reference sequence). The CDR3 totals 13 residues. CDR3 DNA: TGTGCCAGCAGACCGGGACTAGCGGGTGAGCAGTACTTC. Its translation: CASRPGLAGEQYF.

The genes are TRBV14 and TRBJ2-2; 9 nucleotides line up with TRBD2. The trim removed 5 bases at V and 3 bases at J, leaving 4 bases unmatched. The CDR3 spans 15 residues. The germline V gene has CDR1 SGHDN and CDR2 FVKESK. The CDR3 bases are TGTGCCAGCAGCTTAGGACTAGCGTACACCGGGGAGCTGTTTTTT. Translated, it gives CASSLGLAYTGELFF.

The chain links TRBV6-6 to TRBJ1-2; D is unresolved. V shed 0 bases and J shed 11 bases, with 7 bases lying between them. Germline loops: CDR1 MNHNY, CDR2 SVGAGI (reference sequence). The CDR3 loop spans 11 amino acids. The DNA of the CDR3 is TGTGCCAGCAGTTACTCGGCGGGGTACACCTTC. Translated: CASSYSAGYTF.

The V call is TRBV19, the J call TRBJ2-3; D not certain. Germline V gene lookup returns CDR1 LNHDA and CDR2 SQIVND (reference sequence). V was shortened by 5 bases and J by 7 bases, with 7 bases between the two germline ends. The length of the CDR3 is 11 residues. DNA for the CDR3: TGTGCCAGTAGTTCTCCCTATACGCAGTATTTT. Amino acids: CASSSPYTQYF.

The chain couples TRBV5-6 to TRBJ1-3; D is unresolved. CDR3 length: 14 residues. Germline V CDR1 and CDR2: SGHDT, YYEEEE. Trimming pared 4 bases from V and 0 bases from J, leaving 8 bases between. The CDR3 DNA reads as TGTGCCAGCAGCACAACAGACTCTGGAAACACCATATATTTT. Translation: CASSTTDSGNTIYF.

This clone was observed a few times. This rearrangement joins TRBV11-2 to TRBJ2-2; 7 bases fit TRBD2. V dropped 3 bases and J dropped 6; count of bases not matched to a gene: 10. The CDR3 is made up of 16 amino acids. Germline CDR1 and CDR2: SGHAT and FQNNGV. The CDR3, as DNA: TGTGCCAGCAGCTTTCTTCGCGGGAGAAGATCCGGGGAGCTGTTTTTT. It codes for CASSFLRGRRSGELFF.